These 9 T cell receptor beta chains originate from one sample sequenced in a study of blood T cell repertoires in COVID-19. Using immunoSEQ multiplex PCR, the repertoire was profiled, and TCRdb retains in-frame clones only, with some absent. The sample consists of roughly 60,000 clones, more than 65% of them appearing once. Sequenced material: peripheral blood. The receptors were sampled from an older woman with acute or convalescent COVID-19.

V usage is TRBV12-3 or TRBV12-4 and J usage is TRBJ1-4, with D hard to call. The CDR3 runs to 12 residues. With 5 bases removed from V and 10 bases from J, the gap between germline ends came to 11 bases. In DNA, the CDR3 is TGTGCCAGCAGTATCTACCGGGGAAAACTGTTTTTT. This sequence encodes CASSIYRGKLFF.

The rearrangement links TRBV5-1 to TRBJ1-5; TRBD1 is a possible D gene (5 bases). V was clipped by 0 bases and J by 11 bases, with 21 bases between them. From germline, CDR1 is SGHRS and CDR2 YFSETQ. The CDR3 is 16 amino acids. CDR3: CASSLVPGLHQWAQHF. In nucleotides, the CDR3 is TGCGCCAGCAGCTTGGTCCCAGGGCTCCACCAATGGGCCCAGCATTTT.

The chain combines TRBV3-1 (or the pseudogene TRBV3-2) with TRBJ2-3; 7 bases fit TRBD2. V dropped 6 bases and J dropped 4; count of bases not matched to a gene: 19. This CDR3 has 18 residues. The germline V gene encodes CDR1 LGHDT and CDR2 YNNKEL (reference sequence). CDR3 nucleotides: TGTGCCAGCAGTCTCGGGGCGAGCGGGGCTCGGGGCCCAGATACGCAGTATTTT. Its translation is CASSLGASGARGPDTQYF.

V and J are TRBV5-6 and TRBJ2-5; 8 bases map to TRBD2. The CDR3 extends over 14 amino acids. The J segment lost 5 bases and the V segment lost 4 bases, leaving 7 bases of the junction unmatched. Germline V gene data show CDR1 as SGHDT and CDR2 as YYEEEE. The CDR3 DNA reads TGTGCCAGCAGCCGCGCGGGGGGCCGGGAGACCCAGTACTTC. This translates into CASSRAGGRETQYF.

This clone was picked up a small number of times. This chain joins TRBV7-3 and TRBJ2-1, with 8 nucleotides matching TRBD1. Germline V CDR1 and CDR2: SGHTA, FQGTGA. The CDR3 is 15 amino acids. V trimming: 5 bases; J trimming: 7 bases; junction bases outside the gene matches: 10. The DNA for the CDR3 is TGTGCCAGCAGCGTGCCCGACAGGGGCCCAAATGAGCAGTTCTTC. Protein sequence: CASSVPDRGPNEQFF.

The chain's CDR3 is CATSRELSSTDTQYF. For the CDR3, the DNA is TGTGCCACCAGCAGAGAACTGTCTAGCACAGATACGCAGTATTTT. V and J are TRBV15 and TRBJ2-3; D call uncertain. Germline CDR1 LNHNV, CDR2 YYDKDF (reference sequence). Trimming removed 0 bases from V and 0 bases from J, with 7 bases in between. CDR3 size: 15 residues. The whole variable domain, filled in from reference TRBV15 and TRBJ2-3, reads DAMVIQNPRYQVTQFGKPVTLSCSQTLNHNVMYWYQQKSSQAPKLLFHYYDKDFNNEADTPDNFQSRRPNTSFCFLDIRSPGLGDTAMYLCATSRELSSTDTQYFGPGTRLTVL.

The chain recombines TRBV11-2 with TRBJ1-1; D not certain. The V gene's germline CDR1 is SGHAT and CDR2 FQNNGV. This CDR3 contains 15 residues. V shed 0 bases and J shed 1 base, with 9 bases lying between them. The CDR3 bases are TGTGCCAGCAGCTTAGAACGAGGATGGAACACTGAAGCTTTCTTT. Amino acid sequence: CASSLERGWNTEAFF.

The gene calls are TRBV5-1 and TRBJ2-7, with D unresolved. The germline gives CDR1 SGHRS, CDR2 YFSETQ. The CDR3 contains 12 residues. V lost 6 bases and J 3 bases, leaving 10 bases between the germline ends. The CDR3: CASIGVGYEQYF. The CDR3 region has the DNA TGCGCCAGCATCGGTGTCGGCTACGAGCAGTACTTC.

CDR3 amino acids: CASSPYRTSGHQETQYF. The CDR3, as DNA: TGTGCCAGCTCGCCGTATAGGACTAGCGGGCATCAAGAGACCCAGTACTTC. This rearrangement joins TRBV18 to TRBJ2-5; 11 bases are a match to TRBD2. Trimming took 6 bases from V and 2 from J; bases not matched to a gene: 11. The CDR3 runs 17 residues. Per the germline V gene, CDR1 is KGHSH and CDR2 is LQKENI.